This passage covers 32 T cell receptor beta chains from one sample sequenced in a study of early T cells in non-severe SARS-CoV-2 infection. From the 5' RACE reads, TCRdb called clonotypes with MiXCR, one entry per CDR3 protein. The sample consists of 75,000 to 90,000 distinct CDR3 sequences, less than 11% of them appearing once. Sequencing was performed on whole blood, taken at baseline. These receptor sequences come from an adult who was a healthcare worker with PCR-confirmed SARS-CoV-2 infection or an uninfected control (not recorded which).

The V call is TRBV21-1, the J call TRBJ2-5; the table assigns TRBD2, which was not confirmed against the DNA. TRBV21-1 is termed a pseudogene. The CDR3 contains 21 residues. The CDR3 sequence: CASSKVGSGEGDLVEVETQYF. The CDR3 coding sequence is TGTGCCAGCAGCAAAGTAGGTAGCGGGGAAGGTGACCTCGTTGAGGTAGAGACCCAGTACTTC.

This clonotype was counted at least ten times. This chain connects TRBV28 to TRBJ2-5, with D perhaps given as TRBD1 or TRBD2 (5 bases each). Trimming stripped 3 bases from V and 3 bases from J, with 17 bases between. There are 16 residues in the CDR3. Per germline, CDR1 MDHEN and CDR2 SYDVKM. The CDR3 DNA reads as TGTGCCAGCAGTTTCGCGACAGAGGGGCTAAAAGAGACCCAGTACTTC. As protein: CASSFATEGLKETQYF.

The chain has TRBV7-8 and TRBJ2-7; D perhaps matches TRBD2 (6 bases). The germline V gene has CDR1 SGHVS and CDR2 FQNEAQ. The CDR3 consists of 15 residues. V dropped 5 bases and J dropped 3 bases, with 17 bases sitting between them. The DNA for the CDR3 is TGTGCCAGCAGCCCTCGGGAGACAGCGTTCTACGAGCAGTACTTC. This encodes CASSPRETAFYEQYF.

V gene TRBV2 combines with J gene TRBJ2-7; D is tentatively TRBD1 or TRBD2 (5 bases each). CDR3 length: 13 residues. Germline CDR1 reads SNHLY; CDR2 reads FYNNEI. The V gene lost 6 bases and the J gene lost 2 bases, with 11 bases spanning the gap. The CDR3 spells CASSGDATYEQYF. The CDR3 coding sequence is TGTGCCAGCAGCGGGGACGCCACCTACGAGCAGTACTTC.

This clonotype showed up just a few times. The chain couples TRBV25-1 to TRBJ2-2; D ambiguous. V was pared by 1 base and J by 6 bases, with 12 bases between. Germline V gene sequence: CDR1 MGHDK, CDR2 SYGVNS. The CDR3 length is 15 residues. The CDR3 DNA follows: TGTGCCAGCAGTGAATGGAGCGCTCGGGCCGGGGAGCTGTTTTTT. Its protein is CASSEWSARAGELFF.

The chain combines TRBV25-1 with TRBJ1-2; the D is unclear. Trimming took off 4 bases at V and 4 bases at J, with 16 bases between the two ends. CDR3 length: 15 amino acids. Germline-derived CDR1 and CDR2 are MGHDK and SYGVNS. CDR3 nucleotide sequence: TGTGCCAGCAGTGCACGGACCCGCGACGGCTATGGCTACACCTTC. Its protein product is CASSARTRDGYGYTF.

This clonotype showed up just a few times. The V and J genes are TRBV2 and TRBJ1-2, with 9 bases identical to TRBD1. This CDR3 has 19 amino acids. CDR1 and CDR2 (germline): SNHLY, FYNNEI. Losses at the gene ends were 0 bases for V and 0 bases for J; bases not matched to a gene: 11. This CDR3 is CASSEARGQGTLSNYGYTF. The CDR3 DNA follows: TGTGCCAGCAGTGAAGCGCGGGGACAGGGTACCCTTTCTAACTATGGCTACACCTTC.

This clonotype was counted only a few times. This sequence joins TRBV7-8 and TRBJ2-7; 8 bases align to TRBD1. With 3 bases clipped from V and 4 bases from J, the junction kept 5 bases outside the gene matches. The germline V gene encodes CDR1 SGHVS and CDR2 FQNEAQ. This CDR3 contains 14 residues. The CDR3 here is CASSLTGAGYEQYF. For the CDR3, the DNA is TGTGCCAGCAGCTTGACAGGGGCGGGGTACGAGCAGTACTTC.

This clonotype was seen repeatedly, ten times or more. The chain combines TRBV4-1 with TRBJ2-2, with D maybe TRBD2 (6 bases). CDR3 size: 17 residues. The germline V gene encodes CDR1 MGHRA and CDR2 YSYEKL. The germline V and J ends were trimmed by 3 bases and 1 base, with 15 bases remaining between them. CDR3 sequence: CASSHPTRAGNTGELFF. CDR3 sequence (DNA): TGCGCCAGCAGCCATCCAACCAGAGCGGGGAACACCGGGGAGCTGTTTTTT.

The chain employs TRBV7-8 and TRBJ2-4; 12 positions agree with TRBD2. The junction had 6 bases not matched to a gene; V was cut back by 5 bases and J by 7 bases. CDR3 length: 15 amino acids. The V gene's germline CDR1 is SGHVS and CDR2 FQNEAQ. CDR3 amino acids: CASSPTSGSFNIQYF. The CDR3 bases are TGTGCCAGCAGCCCGACTAGCGGGAGTTTTAACATTCAGTACTTC. Full variable domain (missing parts from reference TRBV7-8 and TRBJ2-4): GAGVSQSPRYKVAKRGQDVALRCDPISGHVSLFWYQQALGQGPEFLTYFQNEAQLDKSGLPSDRFFAERPEGSVSTLKIQRTQQEDSAVYLCASSPTSGSFNIQYFGAGTRLSVL.

This clonotype was picked up many times. The rearrangement uses TRBV20-1 and TRBJ2-7; 8 bases map to TRBD1. Germline V gene data show CDR1 as DFQATT and CDR2 as SNEGSKA (reference sequence). The junction had 10 bases not matched to a gene; V was cut back by 3 bases and J by 6 bases. The CDR3 spans 14 residues. The CDR3 protein is CSASPPGQGSEQYF. As DNA, the CDR3 is TGCAGTGCTAGCCCCCCCGGACAGGGCTCCGAGCAGTACTTC.

This clonotype was seen more than once but under ten times. DNA for the CDR3: TGTGCCAGCAGTCCCGGGACTAGCGGGAGAGGTCGGTACAATGAGCAGTTCTTC. Its translation: CASSPGTSGRGRYNEQFF. This sequence joins TRBV6-2 or TRBV6-3 and TRBJ2-1, with 14 nucleotides matching TRBD2. The J segment lost 4 bases and the V segment lost 5 bases, leaving 10 bases of the junction unmatched. Germline CDR1 reads MNHEY; CDR2 reads SVGEGT. This CDR3 is built from 18 residues.

This clonotype was detected many times. The J gene is TRBJ2-1, the V gene TRBV18; D is unclear. CDR3 size: 13 residues. Between the trimmed V and J ends, which lost 2 bases and 9 bases, there was a span of 11 bases. Germline V lookup: CDR1 KGHSH, CDR2 LQKENI. Here the CDR3 reads CASSPGHSGEQFF. CDR3 in DNA: TGTGCCAGCTCACCAGGCCATAGTGGTGAGCAGTTCTTC.

This clonotype was detected only a few times. The chain employs TRBV10-3 and TRBJ2-7; D is unresolved. CDR3 size: 12 residues. Germline CDR1 and CDR2: ENHRY and SYGVKD. V was cut by 2 bases and J by 2 bases, with 4 bases left in between. The CDR3 DNA is TGTGCCATCAGTGAGGCAGCCTACGAGCAGTACTTC. Translating gives CAISEAAYEQYF.

The rearrangement joins TRBV6-1 to TRBJ1-4; D is undetermined. The CDR3 has 13 residues. Per germline, CDR1 MNHNS and CDR2 SASEGT. Trimming pared 3 bases from V and 4 bases from J, leaving 6 bases between. The CDR3 sequence: CASSDGYNEKLFF. The CDR3, as DNA: TGTGCCAGCAGTGACGGCTATAATGAAAAACTGTTTTTT.

The table lists this clonotype with a few counts. The chain uses TRBV4-1 and TRBJ2-1; 15 bases align to TRBD2. The V gene's germline CDR1 is MGHRA and CDR2 YSYEKL. After removal of 4 bases from V and 8 bases from J, the junction contained 15 bases not matched to a gene. This CDR3 is 19 amino acids long. The CDR3: CASSLVTPGLAGGSYEQFF. CDR3 DNA sequence: TGCGCCAGCAGCCTAGTGACTCCAGGACTAGCGGGAGGGAGCTATGAGCAGTTCTTC.

This clonotype appeared a few times. The chain recombines TRBV6-7 with TRBJ2-7, with TRBD1 matching over 8 bases. TRBV6-7 is identified as an open reading frame with a role that is uncertain. After removal of 1 base from V and 3 bases from J, the junction contained 11 bases not matched to a gene. CDR3 length equals 17 residues. The CDR3, as DNA: TGTGCCAGCAGTTACTTGGGGACGACAGGGGATGACTACGAGCAGTACTTC. It encodes CASSYLGTTGDDYEQYF.

This clonotype was recorded a few times. The gene calls are TRBV20-1 and TRBJ2-3, with D tentatively TRBD1 (7 bases). There are 13 residues in the CDR3. V was cut by 3 bases and J by 9 bases, with 16 bases left in between. The germline V gene encodes CDR1 DFQATT and CDR2 SNEGSKA (reference sequence). CDR3: CSASSRGVGTQYF. CDR3 nucleotides: TGCAGTGCTAGCTCCAGGGGGGTAGGGACGCAGTATTTT.

This clonotype came up many times. This chain links TRBV28 with TRBJ2-1; D is undetermined. Germline V gene sequence: CDR1 MDHEN, CDR2 SYDVKM. The CDR3 runs 15 residues. The ends were cut back, 6 bases at V and 4 bases at J, with 16 bases in the middle. CDR3 loop: CASSLVFGRYNEQFF. The CDR3, as DNA: TGTGCCAGCAGCCTCGTCTTCGGCAGGTACAATGAGCAGTTCTTC.

The chain recombines TRBV2 with TRBJ2-7; 11 positions agree with TRBD2. V trimming: 5 bases; J trimming: 5 bases; junction bases outside the gene matches: 5. Germline CDR1 SNHLY, CDR2 FYNNEI. This CDR3 region has 14 residues. Written as DNA, the CDR3 is TGTGCCAGCAGTCCCGGGACTAGCGGAAACGAGCAGTACTTC. Its protein is CASSPGTSGNEQYF.

Many counts were recorded for this clonotype. The rearrangement joins TRBV9 to TRBJ2-7, with TRBD2 matching over 7 bases. The V and J ends lost 4 bases and 2 bases, in that order; junction bases with no gene match: 3. Per germline, CDR1 SGDLS and CDR2 YYNGEE. The CDR3 covers 13 residues. The CDR3 reads CASSNGGTYEQYF. The CDR3 DNA reads TGTGCCAGCAGCAACGGGGGGACCTACGAGCAGTACTTC.

The sample holds many counts of this clonotype. The gene calls are TRBV28 and TRBJ2-1, with TRBD2 matching over 10 bases. The germline CDR1 and CDR2 sequences are MDHEN and SYDVKM. The CDR3 has 17 amino acids. The V and J ends lost 6 bases and 3 bases, in that order; junction bases with no gene match: 11. The CDR3 sequence: CASSKLAGWDYYNEQFF. CDR3 sequence (DNA): TGTGCCAGCAGCAAACTAGCGGGATGGGACTACTACAATGAGCAGTTCTTC.

V gene TRBV7-3 combines with J gene TRBJ2-1, with 7 positions matching TRBD2. Germline CDR1 SGHTA, CDR2 FQGTGA. The V segment lost 0 bases and the J segment 7 bases; nucleotides outside the gene matches: 6. The CDR3 is made up of 15 amino acids. The CDR3 sequence: CASSLTSGVRNEQFF. The CDR3, as DNA: TGTGCCAGCAGCTTAACAAGCGGGGTGCGGAATGAGCAGTTCTTC.

The table lists this clonotype with a count of one. The gene calls are TRBV2 and TRBJ2-6; D unresolved. The CDR3 is 14 residues long. Trimming pared 8 bases from V and 4 bases from J, leaving 12 bases between. Germline V CDR1 and CDR2: SNHLY, FYNNEI. CDR3 loop: CASVGLQGANVLTF. The CDR3 bases are TGTGCCAGCGTGGGCCTGCAGGGGGCCAACGTCCTGACTTTC. Full variable domain (missing parts from reference TRBV2 and TRBJ2-6): EPEVTQTPSHQVTQMGQEVILRCVPISNHLYFYWYRQILGQKVEFLVSFYNNEISEKSEIFDDQFSVERPDGSNFTLKIRSTKLEDSAMYFCASVGLQGANVLTFGAGSRLTVL.

This clonotype was picked up many times. The chain couples TRBV3-1 to TRBJ2-7; TRBD2 matches at 8 bases. J lost 7 bases, V lost 4 bases, and 3 bases had no gene match. CDR3 length: 12 residues. Germline V gives CDR1 LGHDT, CDR2 YNNKEL (reference sequence). DNA for the CDR3: TGTGCCAGCAGCCCAGCGGGAGTTGAGCAGTACTTC. As protein: CASSPAGVEQYF.

This clonotype was seen at least ten times. The J gene is TRBJ2-1, the V gene TRBV29-1, with D maybe TRBD2 (6 bases). V gave up 8 bases and J gave up 6 bases, with 11 bases separating them. Germline CDR1 and CDR2: SQVTM and ANQGSEA. The CDR3 spans 11 residues. The CDR3 loop reads CSLLRGNEQFF. Written as DNA, the CDR3 is TGCAGCCTCCTGCGGGGCAATGAGCAGTTCTTC.

This clonotype was counted at least ten times. The chain joins TRBV7-6 to TRBJ2-1; D tentatively reads TRBD1 or TRBD2 (5 bases each). Germline V gene lookup returns CDR1 SGHVS and CDR2 FNYEAQ. The V end was cut by 3 bases, the J end by 5 bases, with 8 bases between. The CDR3 extends over 13 amino acids. The CDR3 nucleotides are TGTGCCAGCAGCTTCGGGGCTAACAATGAGCAGTTCTTC. This encodes CASSFGANNEQFF.

The table lists this clonotype with a few counts. This chain joins TRBV27 and TRBJ1-5; tentatively, D is TRBD1 (5 bases). The V gene's germline CDR1 is MNHEY and CDR2 SMNVEV (reference sequence). The CDR3 runs to 14 residues. V was pared by 2 bases and J by 3 bases, with 8 bases between. Here the CDR3 DNA reads TGTGCCAGCAGTTTACAGGGCCTCAATCAGCCCCAGCATTTT. Amino acids: CASSLQGLNQPQHF.

There are a few counts of this clonotype. This chain connects TRBV9 to TRBJ1-1; no reliable D call. Germline V gives CDR1 SGDLS, CDR2 YYNGEE. Trimming removed 0 bases at V and 5 bases at J, with 8 bases between. The CDR3 has 13 amino acids. In nucleotides, the CDR3 is TGTGCCAGCAGCGTAGAACAAAATACTGAAGCTTTCTTT. Translating it yields CASSVEQNTEAFF.

The chain couples TRBV2 to TRBJ2-5; TRBD2 matches 13 bases. Trimming removed 4 bases from V and 4 bases from J; junction bases left unmatched: 3. Looked up from germline, CDR1 is SNHLY and CDR2 is FYNNEI. The CDR3 runs 15 residues. The CDR3 sequence: CASSGLAGGRETQYF. The CDR3 DNA is TGTGCCAGCAGTGGACTAGCGGGAGGACGAGAGACCCAGTACTTC.

Relative to its sample, this clonotype is medium-sized (0.01 to 0.1%). This chain connects TRBV20-1 to TRBJ2-5; 8 bases map to TRBD2. The trim removed 1 base at V and 5 bases at J, leaving 9 bases unmatched. Germline V gives CDR1 DFQATT, CDR2 SNEGSKA (reference sequence). This CDR3 is 15 amino acids long. CDR3 DNA: TGCAGTGCTAGAGCCCCTAGCGGGTTTGTCGAGACCCAGTACTTC. The encoded protein is CSARAPSGFVETQYF.

This clonotype has a count of ten or more. The rearrangement links TRBV3-1 to TRBJ2-1, with 9 bases identical to TRBD2. Trimming at V came to 3 bases and at J to 8 bases, leaving 5 bases not matched to a gene. The CDR3 is 14 amino acids. Germline assignment: CDR1 LGHDT and CDR2 YNNKEL (reference sequence). The CDR3 DNA is TGTGCCAGCAGCCACGCCCGGACTAGCGATGAGCAGTTCTTC. Its translation is CASSHARTSDEQFF.